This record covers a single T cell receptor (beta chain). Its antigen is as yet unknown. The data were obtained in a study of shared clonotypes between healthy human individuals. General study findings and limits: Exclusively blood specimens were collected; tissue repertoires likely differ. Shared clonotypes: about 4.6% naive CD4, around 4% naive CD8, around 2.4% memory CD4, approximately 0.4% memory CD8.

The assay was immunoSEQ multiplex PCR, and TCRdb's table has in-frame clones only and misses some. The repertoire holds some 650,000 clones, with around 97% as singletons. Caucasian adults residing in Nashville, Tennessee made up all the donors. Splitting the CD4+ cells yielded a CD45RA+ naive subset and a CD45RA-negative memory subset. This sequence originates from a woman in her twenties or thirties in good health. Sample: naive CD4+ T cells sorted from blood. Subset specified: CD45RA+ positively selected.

The CDR3 bases are TGTGCCAGCAGTTCCAATGGGGACACAGGGCCCTACGGCTACACCTTC. Its protein product is CASSSNGDTGPYGYTF. V is TRBV28 and J is TRBJ1-2; possible D gene TRBD1, 6 bases. Looked up from germline, CDR1 is MDHEN and CDR2 is SYDVKM. V dropped 4 bases and J dropped 8 bases, with 23 bases sitting between them. The CDR3 contains 16 residues.